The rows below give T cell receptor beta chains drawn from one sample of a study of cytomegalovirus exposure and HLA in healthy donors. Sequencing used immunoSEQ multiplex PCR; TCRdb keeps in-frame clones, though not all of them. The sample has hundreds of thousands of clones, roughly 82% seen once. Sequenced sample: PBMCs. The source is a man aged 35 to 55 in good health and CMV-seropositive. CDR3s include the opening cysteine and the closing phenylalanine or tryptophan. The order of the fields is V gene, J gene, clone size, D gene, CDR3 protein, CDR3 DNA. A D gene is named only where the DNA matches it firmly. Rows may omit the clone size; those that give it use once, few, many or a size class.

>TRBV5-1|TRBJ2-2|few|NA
CASTRRDTHTGELFF
TGCGCCAGCACCCGGCGGGATACTCACACCGGGGAGCTGTTTTTT
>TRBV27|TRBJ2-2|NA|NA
CASSLSPGPAGELFF
TGTGCCAGCAGTTTATCGCCAGGGCCGGCCGGGGAGCTGTTTTTT
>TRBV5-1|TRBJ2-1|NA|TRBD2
CASSLRVTSGSSSANEQFF
TGCGCCAGCAGCTTGAGGGTGACTAGCGGGAGTAGTAGTGCCAATGAGCAGTTCTTC
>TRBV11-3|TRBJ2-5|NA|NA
CASSLYSLYQETQYF
TGTGCCAGCAGCTTATACAGTCTGTACCAAGAGACCCAGTACTTC
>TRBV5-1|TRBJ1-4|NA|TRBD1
CASSLAGGYEKLFF
TGCGCCAGCAGCTTGGCAGGGGGATATGAAAAACTGTTTTTT
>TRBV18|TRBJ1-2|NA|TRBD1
CASSTDRNYGYTF
TGTGCCAGCTCAACGGACAGGAACTATGGCTACACCTTC
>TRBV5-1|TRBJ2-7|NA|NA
CASSLQGDYEQYF
TGCGCCAGCAGCTTACAGGGCGACTACGAGCAGTACTTC
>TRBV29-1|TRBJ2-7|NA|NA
CSESSGDHYEQYF
TGCAGCGAGAGTTCGGGGGATCACTACGAGCAGTACTTC
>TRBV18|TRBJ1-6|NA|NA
CASSPPGHLNSPLHF
TGTGCCAGCTCGCCTCCGGGACACCTAAATTCACCCCTCCACTTT
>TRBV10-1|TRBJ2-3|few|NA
CASSETMGFPDTQYF
TGCGCCAGCAGTGAGACGATGGGCTTCCCAGATACGCAGTATTTT
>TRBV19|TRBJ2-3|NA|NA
CASSIGASRTDTQYF
TGTGCCAGTAGTATAGGGGCCAGCCGCACAGATACGCAGTATTTT
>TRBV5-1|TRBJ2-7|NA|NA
CASSTAGSNEQYF
TGCGCCAGCAGCACGGCGGGTTCCAACGAGCAGTACTTC
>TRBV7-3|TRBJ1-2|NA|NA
CASSPFRRAYGYTF
TGTGCCAGCAGCCCATTTCGGCGGGCCTATGGCTACACCTTC
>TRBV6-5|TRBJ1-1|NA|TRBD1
CASSPGTATIEAFF
TGTGCCAGCAGCCCCGGGACAGCTACTATTGAAGCTTTCTTT
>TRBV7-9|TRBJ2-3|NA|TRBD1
CASSWPPGGADTQYF
TGTGCCAGCAGCTGGCCCCCAGGGGGCGCAGATACGCAGTATTTT
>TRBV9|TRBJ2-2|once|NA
CASSVVPGRGTGELFF
TGTGCCAGCAGCGTAGTCCCAGGACGGGGCACCGGGGAGCTGTTTTTT
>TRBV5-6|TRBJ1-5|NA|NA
CASSIQGNQPQHF
TGTGCCAGCAGCATACAGGGAAATCAGCCCCAGCATTTT
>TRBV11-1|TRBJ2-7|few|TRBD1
CASSLEGTGPYEQYF
TGTGCCAGCAGCTTAGAGGGGACAGGACCTTACGAGCAGTACTTC
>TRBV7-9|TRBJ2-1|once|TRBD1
CASSPPRQGQGVNEQFF
TGTGCCAGCAGCCCCCCTCGCCAGGGACAGGGAGTGAATGAGCAGTTCTTC
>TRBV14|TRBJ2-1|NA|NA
CASSPEQVYNEQFF
TGTGCCAGCAGCCCAGAACAGGTGTACAATGAGCAGTTCTTC
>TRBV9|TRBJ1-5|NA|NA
CASSPGATGQPQHF
TGTGCCAGCAGCCCCGGGGCAACAGGGCAGCCCCAGCATTTT
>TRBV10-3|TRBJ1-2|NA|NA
CAIMTGYDYGYTF
TGTGCCATCATGACAGGTTACGACTATGGCTACACCTTC
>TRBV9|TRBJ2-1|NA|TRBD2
CASSVTSGSTMVEQFF
TGTGCCAGCAGCGTGACTAGCGGGAGCACAATGGTTGAGCAGTTCTTC
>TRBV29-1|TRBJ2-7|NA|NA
CSVETAGSYEQYF
TGCAGCGTGGAGACGGCCGGGAGCTACGAGCAGTACTTC
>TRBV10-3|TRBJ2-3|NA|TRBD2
CAIRRTSGRSTDTQYF
TGTGCCATCAGAAGAACTAGCGGGAGAAGCACAGATACGCAGTATTTT
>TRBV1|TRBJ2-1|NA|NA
CTSSQEAGSYNEQFF
TGCACCAGCAGCCAAGAAGCGGGGTCCTACAATGAGCAGTTCTTC
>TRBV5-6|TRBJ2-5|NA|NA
CASSLKRVMGGETQYF
TGTGCCAGCAGCTTAAAAAGGGTGATGGGCGGGGAGACCCAGTACTTC